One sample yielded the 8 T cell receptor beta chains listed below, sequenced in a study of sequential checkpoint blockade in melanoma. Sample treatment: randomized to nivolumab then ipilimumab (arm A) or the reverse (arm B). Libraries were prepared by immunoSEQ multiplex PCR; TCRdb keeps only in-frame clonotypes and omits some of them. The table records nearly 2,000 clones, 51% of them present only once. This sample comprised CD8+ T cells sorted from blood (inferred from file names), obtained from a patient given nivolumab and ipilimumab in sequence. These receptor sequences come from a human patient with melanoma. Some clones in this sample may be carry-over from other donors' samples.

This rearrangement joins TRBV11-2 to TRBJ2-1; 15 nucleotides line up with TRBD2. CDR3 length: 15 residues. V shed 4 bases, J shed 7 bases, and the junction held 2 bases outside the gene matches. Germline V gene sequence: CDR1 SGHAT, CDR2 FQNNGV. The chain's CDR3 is CASSSGLAGGNEQFF. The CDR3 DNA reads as TGTGCCAGCAGCTCTGGACTAGCGGGGGGGAATGAGCAGTTCTTC. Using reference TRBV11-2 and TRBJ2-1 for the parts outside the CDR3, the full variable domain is EAGVAQSPRYKIIEKRQSVAFWCNPISGHATLYWYQQILGQGPKLLIQFQNNGVVDDSQLPKDRFSAERLKGVDSTLKIQPAKLEDSAVYLCASSSGLAGGNEQFFGPGTRLTVL.

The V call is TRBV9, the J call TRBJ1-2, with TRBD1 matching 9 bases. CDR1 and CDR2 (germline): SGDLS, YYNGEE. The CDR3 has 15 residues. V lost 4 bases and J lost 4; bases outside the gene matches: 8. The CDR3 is CASSLRTGDTYGYTF. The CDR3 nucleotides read TGTGCCAGCAGCTTACGGACAGGGGATACCTATGGCTACACCTTC.

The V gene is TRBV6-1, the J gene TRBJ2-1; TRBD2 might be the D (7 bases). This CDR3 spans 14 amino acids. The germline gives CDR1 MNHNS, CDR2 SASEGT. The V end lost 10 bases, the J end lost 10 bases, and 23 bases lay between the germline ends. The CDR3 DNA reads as TGTGCCACCTACGGAGAACGGGGGGCCTTCGAGCAGTTCTTC. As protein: CATYGERGAFEQFF.

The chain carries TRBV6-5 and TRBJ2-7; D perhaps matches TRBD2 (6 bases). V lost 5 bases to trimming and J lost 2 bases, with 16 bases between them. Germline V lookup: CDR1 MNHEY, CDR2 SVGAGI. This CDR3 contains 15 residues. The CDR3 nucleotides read TGTGCCAGCAGTCCCACCGGGGGTAGAACCTACGAGCAGTACTTC. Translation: CASSPTGGRTYEQYF.

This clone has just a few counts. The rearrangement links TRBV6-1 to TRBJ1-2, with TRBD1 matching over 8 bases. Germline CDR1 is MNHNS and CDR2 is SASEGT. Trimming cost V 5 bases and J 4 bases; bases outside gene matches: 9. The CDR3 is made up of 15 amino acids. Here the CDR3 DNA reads TGTGCCAGCAGTCCCCAGACAGGGGCGGCCTATGGCTACACCTTC. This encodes CASSPQTGAAYGYTF.

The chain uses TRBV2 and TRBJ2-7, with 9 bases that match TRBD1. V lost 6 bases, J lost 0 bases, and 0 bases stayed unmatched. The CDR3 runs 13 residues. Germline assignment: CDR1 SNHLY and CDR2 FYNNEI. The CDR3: CASRTGGSYEQYF. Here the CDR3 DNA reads TGTGCCAGCAGGACAGGGGGCTCCTACGAGCAGTACTTC.

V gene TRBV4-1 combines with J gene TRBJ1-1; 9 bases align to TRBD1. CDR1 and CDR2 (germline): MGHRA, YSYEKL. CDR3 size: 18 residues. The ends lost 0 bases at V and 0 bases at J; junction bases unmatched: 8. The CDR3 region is CASSQDRQGQGLNTEAFF. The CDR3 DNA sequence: TGCGCCAGCAGCCAAGACCGACAGGGACAGGGCTTGAACACTGAAGCTTTCTTT.

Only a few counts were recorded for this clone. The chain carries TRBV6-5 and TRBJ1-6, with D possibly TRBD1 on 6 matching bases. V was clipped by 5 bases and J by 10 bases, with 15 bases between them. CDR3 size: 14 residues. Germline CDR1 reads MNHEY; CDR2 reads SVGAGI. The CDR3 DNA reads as TGTGCCAGCAGTGAGGGACAAGACCAGTCACCCCTCCACTTT. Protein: CASSEGQDQSPLHF.